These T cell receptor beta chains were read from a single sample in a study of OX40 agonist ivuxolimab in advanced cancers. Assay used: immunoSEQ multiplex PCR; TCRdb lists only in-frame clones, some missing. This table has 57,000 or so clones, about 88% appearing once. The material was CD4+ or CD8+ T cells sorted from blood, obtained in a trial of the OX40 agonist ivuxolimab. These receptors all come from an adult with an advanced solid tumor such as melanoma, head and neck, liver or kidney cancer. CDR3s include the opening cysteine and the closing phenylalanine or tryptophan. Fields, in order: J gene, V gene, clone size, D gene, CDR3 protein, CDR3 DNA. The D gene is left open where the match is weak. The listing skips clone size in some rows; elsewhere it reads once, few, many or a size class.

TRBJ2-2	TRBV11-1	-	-	CASSLRGGNTGELFF	TGTGCCAGCAGCTTAAGAGGTGGAAACACCGGGGAGCTGTTTTTT
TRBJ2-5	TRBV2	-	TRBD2	CASSLLAGGLRGETQYF	TGTGCCAGCAGCCTACTAGCGGGGGGTTTAAGAGGAGAGACCCAGTACTTC
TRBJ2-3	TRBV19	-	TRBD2	CASSGLVLPTDTQYF	TGTGCCAGTAGTGGACTAGTTTTACCCACAGATACGCAGTATTTT
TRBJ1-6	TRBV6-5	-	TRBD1	CASISGQRTPLHF	TGTGCCAGCATCTCGGGACAGAGGACACCCCTCCACTTT
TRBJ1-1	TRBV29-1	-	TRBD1	CSVDGDRTETEAFF	TGCAGCGTTGATGGGGACAGGACGGAAACTGAAGCTTTCTTT
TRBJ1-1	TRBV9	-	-	CASSASEARDEAFF	TGTGCCAGCAGCGCCAGCGAGGCTCGGGATGAAGCTTTCTTT
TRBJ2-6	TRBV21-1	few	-	CASSKRGEPGPPRAGANVLTF	TGTGCCAGCAGCAAACGAGGAGAGCCGGGACCCCCTAGGGCTGGGGCCAACGTCCTGACTTTC
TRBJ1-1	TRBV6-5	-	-	CASSLWGSDTEAFF	TGTGCCAGCAGTTTATGGGGTTCGGACACTGAAGCTTTCTTT
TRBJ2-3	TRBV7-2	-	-	CASSAPFTDTQYF	TGTGCCAGCAGCGCGCCTTTTACAGATACGCAGTATTTT
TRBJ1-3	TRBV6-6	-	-	CANSYQGDSGNTIYF	TGTGCCAACAGTTACCAGGGCGACTCTGGAAACACCATATATTTT
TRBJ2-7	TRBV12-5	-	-	CASGLGDSLYEQYF	TGTGCTAGTGGTTTGGGTGACAGCCTATACGAGCAGTACTTC
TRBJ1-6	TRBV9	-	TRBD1	CASSVETGSLNSPLHF	TGTGCCAGCAGCGTAGAGACAGGGTCGTTGAATTCACCCCTCCACTTT
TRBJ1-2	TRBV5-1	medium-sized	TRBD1	CASRSTGVGGYTF	TGCGCCAGCAGGTCAACAGGGGTGGGTGGCTACACCTTC
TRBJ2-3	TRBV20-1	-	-	CSASVDTQYF	TGCAGTGCTAGCGTTGATACGCAGTATTTT
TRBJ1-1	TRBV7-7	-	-	CASSPSHGSTEAFF	TGTGCCAGCAGTCCCTCCCACGGGTCTACTGAAGCTTTCTTT
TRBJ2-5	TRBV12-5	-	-	CASGLERGTPQETQYF	TGTGCTAGTGGTTTAGAGAGGGGGACCCCGCAAGAGACCCAGTACTTC
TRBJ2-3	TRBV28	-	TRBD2	CASSLPTLAGTQYF	TGTGCCAGCAGTTTACCGACCCTAGCGGGTACGCAGTATTTT
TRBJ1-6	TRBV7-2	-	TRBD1	CASSLRGQGNSPLHF	TGTGCCAGCAGCTTGAGGGGACAGGGTAATTCACCCCTCCACTTT
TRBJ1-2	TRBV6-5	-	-	CASRSADPYGYTF	TGTGCCAGCAGATCGGCCGACCCATATGGCTACACCTTC
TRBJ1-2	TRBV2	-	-	CASRGAGSYGYTF	TGTGCCAGCAGGGGGGCAGGGTCCTATGGCTACACCTTC
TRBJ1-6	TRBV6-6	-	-	CASSPVTTADSPLHF	TGTGCCAGCAGCCCCGTCACGACAGCTGATTCACCCCTCCACTTT
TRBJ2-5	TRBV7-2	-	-	CASSLTETQYF	TGTGCCAGCAGCTTAACGGAGACCCAGTACTTC
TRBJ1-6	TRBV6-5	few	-	CASSLTNLNSPLHF	TGTGCCAGCAGTCTAACAAATTTAAATTCACCCCTCCACTTT
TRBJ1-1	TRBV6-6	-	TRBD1	CASTLGGQGEAFF	TGTGCCAGCACCCTCGGGGGACAGGGTGAAGCTTTCTTT
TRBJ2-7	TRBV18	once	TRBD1	CASSHSGRGQTYEQYF	TGTGCCAGCTCCCACAGTGGCAGGGGGCAGACCTACGAGCAGTACTTC
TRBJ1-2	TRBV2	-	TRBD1	CASRGVPGQGTNYGYTF	TGTGCCAGCAGAGGGGTCCCGGGACAGGGAACTAACTATGGCTACACCTTC
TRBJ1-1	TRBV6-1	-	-	CASPRPQGGGTEAFF	TGTGCCAGCCCCAGGCCCCAGGGAGGGGGGACTGAAGCTTTCTTT
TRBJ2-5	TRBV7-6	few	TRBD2	CASSLRLAGVGETQYF	TGTGCCAGCAGCTTAAGACTAGCGGGGGTCGGAGAGACCCAGTACTTC
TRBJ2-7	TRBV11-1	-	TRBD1	CASSLLPGQGIDEQYF	TGTGCCAGCAGCTTACTACCGGGACAGGGAATTGATGAGCAGTACTTC
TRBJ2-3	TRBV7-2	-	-	CASSLDGPTSKDTQYF	TGTGCCAGCAGCTTAGATGGCCCTACGAGCAAAGATACGCAGTATTTT
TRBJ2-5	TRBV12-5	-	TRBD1	CASGSARTGEETQYF	TGTGCTAGTGGTTCGGCCCGGACAGGGGAAGAGACCCAGTACTTC
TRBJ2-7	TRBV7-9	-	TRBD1	CASSLEGQISYEQYF	TGTGCCAGCAGCTTAGAGGGACAGATCTCCTACGAGCAGTACTTC
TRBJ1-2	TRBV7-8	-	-	CASSPPGTLYGYTF	TGTGCCAGCAGCCCCCCCGGGACCCTCTATGGCTACACCTTC
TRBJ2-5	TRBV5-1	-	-	CASSLRMTVPKETQYF	TGCGCCAGCAGCTTACGAATGACAGTACCGAAGGAGACCCAGTACTTC
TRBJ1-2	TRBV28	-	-	CASSLMNRRENGYTF	TGTGCCAGCAGTTTAATGAACAGGCGAGAGAATGGCTACACCTTC
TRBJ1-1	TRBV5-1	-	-	CASSPAGEGFAFF	TGCGCCAGCAGCCCCGCCGGGGAAGGGTTCGCTTTCTTT
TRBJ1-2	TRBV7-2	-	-	CASSLRTLRPSDGYTF	TGTGCCAGCAGCCTCCGGACCCTCCGGCCTTCGGATGGCTACACCTTC
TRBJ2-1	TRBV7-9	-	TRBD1	CASTPLRAQGAYNEQFF	TGTGCCAGCACCCCCCTAAGGGCGCAGGGGGCCTACAATGAGCAGTTCTTC
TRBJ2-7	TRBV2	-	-	CASSELDFSSIHF	TGTGCCAGCAGTGAACTCGACTTTTCAAGCATCCACTTC
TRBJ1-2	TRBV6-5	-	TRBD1	CASSAGTVYGYTF	TGTGCCAGCAGCGCCGGGACAGTCTATGGCTACACCTTC
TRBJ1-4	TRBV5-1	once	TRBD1	CASSSFRQGRGEKLFF	TGCGCCAGCAGCTCCTTCCGACAGGGAAGAGGTGAAAAACTGTTTTTT
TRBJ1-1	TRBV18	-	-	CASSLTQEAEAFF	TGTGCCAGCTCACTCACACAGGAGGCTGAAGCTTTCTTT
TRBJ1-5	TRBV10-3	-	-	CAISESGLAGNQPQHF	TGTGCCATCAGTGAGTCAGGTTTGGCAGGCAATCAGCCCCAGCATTTT
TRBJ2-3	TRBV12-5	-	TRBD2	CASGIVGGDTQYF	TGTGCTAGTGGGATCGTGGGAGGGGATACGCAGTATTTT
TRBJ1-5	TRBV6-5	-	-	CASSPGTVNQPQHF	TGTGCCAGCAGCCCAGGGACGGTCAATCAGCCCCAGCATTTT
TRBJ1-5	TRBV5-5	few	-	CASSPLWRTVNQPQHF	TGTGCCAGCAGCCCTTTGTGGAGGACAGTCAATCAGCCCCAGCATTTT
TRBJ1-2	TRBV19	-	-	CASSFNANYGYTF	TGTGCCAGTAGTTTTAACGCTAACTATGGCTACACCTTC